The 3 T cell receptor beta chains given below trace back to one sample, sequenced in a study of early T cells in non-severe SARS-CoV-2 infection. TCRdb ran MiXCR on the 5' RACE reads and lists one entry per CDR3 protein. Of around 28,000 distinct CDR3 sequences in the sample, over 5% are singletons; the top ten hold over 2.5%. Sequenced: whole blood. The receptors come from an adult who was a healthcare worker with PCR-confirmed SARS-CoV-2 infection or an uninfected control (not recorded which).

The chain is built from TRBV6-6 and TRBJ1-3, with D perhaps TRBD1 (6 bases). CDR1 is MNHNY and CDR2 is SVGAGI in the germline V gene (reference sequence). The CDR3 has 14 residues. Trimming left V 8 bases short and J 2 bases short, with 13 bases between. The CDR3 DNA follows: TGTGCCAGCCGGGCCGCAGGGGCTGGAAACACCATATATTTT. This gives the protein CASRAAGAGNTIYF.

The table lists this clonotype with many counts. This rearrangement joins TRBV7-9 to TRBJ1-5, with no clear D. Germline CDR1 reads SEHNR; CDR2 reads FQNEAQ (reference sequence). The V and J ends lost 2 bases and 4 bases respectively, with 12 bases between them. This CDR3 has 15 amino acids. The chain's CDR3 is CASSLSGHINQPQHF. CDR3 in DNA: TGTGCCAGCAGCTTATCGGGCCATATTAATCAGCCCCAGCATTTT. Full variable domain (rest looked up from reference TRBV7-9 and TRBJ1-5): DTGVSQNPRHKITKRGQNVTFRCDPISEHNRLYWYRQTLGQGPEFLTYFQNEAQLEKSRLLSDRFSAERPKGSFSTLEIQRTEQGDSAMYLCASSLSGHINQPQHFGDGTRLSIL.

At least ten counts were recorded for this clonotype. The chain carries TRBV7-9 and TRBJ1-2, with D unclear. The germline gives CDR1 SEHNR, CDR2 FQNEAQ (reference sequence). The CDR3 is 14 amino acids. Deletions cut 7 bases from V and 8 bases from J, with 20 bases between. The CDR3 nucleotides are TGTGCCAGCACCGATGACTTTCCCCGGCGGGGCTACACCTTC. It codes for CASTDDFPRRGYTF.